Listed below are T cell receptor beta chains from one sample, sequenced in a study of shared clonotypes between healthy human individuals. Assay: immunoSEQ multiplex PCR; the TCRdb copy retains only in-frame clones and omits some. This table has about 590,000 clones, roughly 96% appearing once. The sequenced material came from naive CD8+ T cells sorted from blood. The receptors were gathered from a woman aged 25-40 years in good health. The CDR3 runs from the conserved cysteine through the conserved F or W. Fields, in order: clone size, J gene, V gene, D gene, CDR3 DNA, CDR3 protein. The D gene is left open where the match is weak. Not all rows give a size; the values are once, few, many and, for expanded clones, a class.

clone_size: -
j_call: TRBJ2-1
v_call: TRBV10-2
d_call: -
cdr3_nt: TGCGCCAGCAGTGAGTCCCACCTTCCGGGACTCTCCCGGGACAATGAGCAGTTCTTC
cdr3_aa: CASSESHLPGLSRDNEQFF

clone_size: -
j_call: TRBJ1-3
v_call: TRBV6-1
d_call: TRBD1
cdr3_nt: TGTGCCAGCAGTGAATGGGGACAGGGGGAATTTTCTGGAAACACCATATATTTT
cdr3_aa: CASSEWGQGEFSGNTIYF

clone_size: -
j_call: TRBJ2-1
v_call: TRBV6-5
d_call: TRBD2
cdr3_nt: TGTGCCACTATACACGGGTCGGCGGGAGTAAATGAGCAGTTCTTC
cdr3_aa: CATIHGSAGVNEQFF

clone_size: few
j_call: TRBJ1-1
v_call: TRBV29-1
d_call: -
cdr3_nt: TGCAGCTCAGGGACCACTGAAGCTTTCTTT
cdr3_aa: CSSGTTEAFF

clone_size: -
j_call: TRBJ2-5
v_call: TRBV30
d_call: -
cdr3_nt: TGTGCCTGGAGTGTTGGGTACGGGTCCGGAGAGACCCAGTACTTC
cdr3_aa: CAWSVGYGSGETQYF

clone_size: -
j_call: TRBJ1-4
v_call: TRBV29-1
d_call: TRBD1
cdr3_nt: TGCAGCGTTGTGGGGACAGGCCACGAAAAACTGTTTTTT
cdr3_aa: CSVVGTGHEKLFF

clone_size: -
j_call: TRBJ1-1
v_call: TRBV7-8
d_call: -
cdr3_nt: TGTGCCAGCAGCCCGTCAGGGAACCCTGAAGCTTTCTTT
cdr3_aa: CASSPSGNPEAFF

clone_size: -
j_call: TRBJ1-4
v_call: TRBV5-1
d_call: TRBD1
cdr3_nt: TGCGCCAGCAGCTTTGACAGGGTGGAGGAAAAACTGTTTTTT
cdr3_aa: CASSFDRVEEKLFF

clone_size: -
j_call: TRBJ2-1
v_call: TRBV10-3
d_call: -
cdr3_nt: TGTGCCATCAGTGAGTCGGTAGGGGGGCGAGGGTCCTACAATGAGCAGTTCTTC
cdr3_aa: CAISESVGGRGSYNEQFF

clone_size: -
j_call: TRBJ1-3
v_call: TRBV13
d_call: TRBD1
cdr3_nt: TGTGCCAGCAGCTTTCGGACAGGGCTGGGAAACACCATATATTTT
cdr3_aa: CASSFRTGLGNTIYF

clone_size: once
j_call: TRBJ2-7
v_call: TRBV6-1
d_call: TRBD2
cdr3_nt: TGTGCCAGCAGTCCCGGGACTAGCGGGAGCTACGAGCAGTACTTC
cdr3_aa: CASSPGTSGSYEQYF

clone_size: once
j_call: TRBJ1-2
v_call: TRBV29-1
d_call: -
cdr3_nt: TGCAGCGTTGTTCTGATCGATGGCTACACCTTC
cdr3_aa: CSVVLIDGYTF

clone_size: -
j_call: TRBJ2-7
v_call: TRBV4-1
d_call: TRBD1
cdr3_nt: TGCGCCAGCAGCCACCTGACAGGGCACGAGCAGTACTTC
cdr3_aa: CASSHLTGHEQYF

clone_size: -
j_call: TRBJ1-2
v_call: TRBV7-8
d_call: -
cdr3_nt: TGTGCCAGCAGCTCGACACGGATGGATGGCTACACCTTC
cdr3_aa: CASSSTRMDGYTF

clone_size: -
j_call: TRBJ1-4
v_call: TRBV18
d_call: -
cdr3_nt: TGTGCCAGCTCACCACGCGGGGATAGGCGCGATTTAGGAAAACTGTTTTTT
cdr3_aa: CASSPRGDRRDLGKLFF

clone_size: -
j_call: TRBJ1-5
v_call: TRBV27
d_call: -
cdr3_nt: TGTGCCAGCAGTTTGTCCGGGTATAGCAATCAGCCCCAGCATTTT
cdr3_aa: CASSLSGYSNQPQHF

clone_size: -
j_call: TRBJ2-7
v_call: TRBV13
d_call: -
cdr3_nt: TGTGCCAGCAGCCACAGACTGCTTAGCGTCTACGAGCAGTACTTC
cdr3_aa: CASSHRLLSVYEQYF

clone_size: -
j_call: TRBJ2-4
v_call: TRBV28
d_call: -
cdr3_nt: TGTGCCAGCAATCGGGGGTCGGCCAAAAACATTCAGTACTTC
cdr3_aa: CASNRGSAKNIQYF

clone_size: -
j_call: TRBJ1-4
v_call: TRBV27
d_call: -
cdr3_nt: TGTGCCAGCAGTCCCCGGGGAGGGTTCAATGAAAAACTGTTTTTT
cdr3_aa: CASSPRGGFNEKLFF

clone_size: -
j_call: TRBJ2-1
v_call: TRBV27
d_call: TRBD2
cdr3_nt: TGTGCCAGCAGTTCACCTTTAGCGGGAAGCTCCTACAATGAGCAGTTCTTC
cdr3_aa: CASSSPLAGSSYNEQFF

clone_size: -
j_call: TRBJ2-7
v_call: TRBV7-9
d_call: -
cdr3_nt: TGTGCCAGCAGCCCGAACACGTTGGACTCCCCCGGGGGCGAGCAGTACTTC
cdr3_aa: CASSPNTLDSPGGEQYF

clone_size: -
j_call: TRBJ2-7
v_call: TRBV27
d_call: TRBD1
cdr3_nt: TGTGCCAGCAGTGACAGGGTCTCCTACGAGCAGTACTTC
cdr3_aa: CASSDRVSYEQYF

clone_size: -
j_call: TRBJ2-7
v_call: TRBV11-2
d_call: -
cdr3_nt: TGTGCCAGCAGCTTGGCCTATGGTGTTATAGTTGGCGAGCAGTACTTC
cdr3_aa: CASSLAYGVIVGEQYF

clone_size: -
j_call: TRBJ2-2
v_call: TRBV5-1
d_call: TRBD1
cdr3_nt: TGCGCCAGCAGCGGAGCCGGGACAGGGGTCACCGGGGAGCTGTTTTTT
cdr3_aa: CASSGAGTGVTGELFF

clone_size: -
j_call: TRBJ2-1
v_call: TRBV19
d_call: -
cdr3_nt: TGTGCCAGTAGTATCTACATTCTAAGTGGCTACAATGAGCAGTTCTTC
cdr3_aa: CASSIYILSGYNEQFF

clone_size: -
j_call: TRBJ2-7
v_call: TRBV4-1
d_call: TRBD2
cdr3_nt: TGCGCCAGCAGCCCCCTTAGGACGACTAGCGGGAGCTTCCCCTACGAGCAGTACTTC
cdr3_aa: CASSPLRTTSGSFPYEQYF

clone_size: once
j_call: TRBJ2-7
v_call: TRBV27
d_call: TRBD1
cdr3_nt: TGTGCCAGCAGTCCGGACCGGGACAGGCTTTCCTACGAGCAGTACTTC
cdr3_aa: CASSPDRDRLSYEQYF

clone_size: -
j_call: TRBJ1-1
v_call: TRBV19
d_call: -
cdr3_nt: TGTGCCAGTAGCGGCGTCTCGTGGGGGAGGTACACTGAAGCTTTCTTT
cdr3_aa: CASSGVSWGRYTEAFF

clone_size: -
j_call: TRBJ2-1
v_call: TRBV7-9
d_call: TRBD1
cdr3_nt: TGTGCCAGCAGCAGACAGGGGCATGAGCAGTTCTTC
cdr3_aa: CASSRQGHEQFF

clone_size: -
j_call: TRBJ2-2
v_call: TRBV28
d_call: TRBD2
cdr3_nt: TGTGCCAGCAGTTTGAAGGCTAGCGGGAGATGGGGGATGGCCGGGGAGCTGTTTTTT
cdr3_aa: CASSLKASGRWGMAGELFF

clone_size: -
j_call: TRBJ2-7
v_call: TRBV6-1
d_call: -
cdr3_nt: TGTGCCAGCAGTGGGACCTACGAGCAGTACTTC
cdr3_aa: CASSGTYEQYF

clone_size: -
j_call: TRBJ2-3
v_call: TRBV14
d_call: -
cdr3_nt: TGTGCCAGCAGCCATGCCGGTAGCGGTGCGCAGTATTTT
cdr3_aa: CASSHAGSGAQYF

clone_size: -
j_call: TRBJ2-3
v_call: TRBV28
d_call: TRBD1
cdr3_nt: TGTGCCAGCAGCCGGGACAGGGGGATAGATACGCAGTATTTT
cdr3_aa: CASSRDRGIDTQYF

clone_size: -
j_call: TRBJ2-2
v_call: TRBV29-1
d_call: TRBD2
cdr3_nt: TGCAGCGTTGAAGGGCTAGCGGGGACCACCGGGGAGCTGTTTTTT
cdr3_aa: CSVEGLAGTTGELFF

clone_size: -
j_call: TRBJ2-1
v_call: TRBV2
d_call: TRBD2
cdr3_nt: TGTGCCAGCAGTGGAGAGCGGGAGCTACCCTACAATGAGCAGTTCTTC
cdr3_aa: CASSGERELPYNEQFF

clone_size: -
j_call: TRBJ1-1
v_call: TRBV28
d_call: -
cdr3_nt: TGTGCCAGCAGTTCGGACAGTTCTTACACTGAAGCTTTCTTT
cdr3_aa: CASSSDSSYTEAFF

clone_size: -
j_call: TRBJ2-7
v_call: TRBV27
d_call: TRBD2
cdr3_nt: TGTGCCAGCAGTCCCAGCGGGGCCGTCACCTACGAGCAGTACTTC
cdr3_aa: CASSPSGAVTYEQYF